Presented here are 19 T cell receptor beta chains from one specimen sequenced in a study of cytomegalovirus exposure and HLA in healthy donors. PCR employed 60 Vbeta and 13 Jbeta primers. TCRdb's copy holds only in-frame clones and misses some; the assay was immunoSEQ multiplex PCR. This table has roughly 60,000 clones, 83% appearing once. Sequencing was performed on PBMCs. These receptors were collected from a man between 25 and 39 years old in good health and CMV-seronegative.

The chain has TRBV9 and TRBJ2-1; tentatively, D is TRBD2 (5 bases). V lost 3 bases and J 5 bases, leaving 9 bases between the germline ends. CDR3 length: 13 residues. Germline CDR1 is SGDLS and CDR2 is YYNGEE. The CDR3 is CASSGAVNNEQFF. CDR3 sequence (DNA): TGTGCCAGCAGCGGAGCGGTTAACAATGAGCAGTTCTTC.

This rearrangement joins TRBV6-5 to TRBJ1-2; a weak D match, TRBD1 (6 bases). Germline V gene data show CDR1 as MNHEY and CDR2 as SVGAGI. The V and J ends lost 6 bases and 4 bases respectively, with 15 bases between them. The CDR3 is 14 residues long. The chain's CDR3 is CASSTYSGVYGYTF. The DNA for the CDR3 is TGTGCCAGCAGCACTTATTCAGGGGTCTATGGCTACACCTTC.

This sequence joins TRBV7-8 and TRBJ1-5; 7 bases match TRBD1. V was clipped by 5 bases and J by 3 bases; unmatched bases: 7. CDR3 size: 15 residues. The V gene's germline CDR1 is SGHVS and CDR2 FQNEAQ. CDR3 nucleotide sequence: TGTGCCAGCAGCGCACTACAGGGGCCCAATCAGCCCCAGCATTTT. Amino acids: CASSALQGPNQPQHF. Filled out from reference TRBV7-8 and TRBJ1-5, the complete variable domain reads GAGVSQSPRYKVAKRGQDVALRCDPISGHVSLFWYQQALGQGPEFLTYFQNEAQLDKSGLPSDRFFAERPEGSVSTLKIQRTQQEDSAVYLCASSALQGPNQPQHFGDGTRLSIL.

This clone came up a few times. This sequence joins TRBV6-5 and TRBJ2-1; TRBD2 might be the D (6 bases). V lost 0 bases and J lost 4, with 13 bases in between. CDR1 MNHEY and CDR2 SVGAGI come from the germline V gene. The length of the CDR3 is 16 residues. The CDR3 reads CASSYSAGGEYNEQFF. The CDR3 DNA is TGTGCCAGCAGTTACTCTGCCGGGGGAGAATACAATGAGCAGTTCTTC.

This clone was observed a few times. The rearrangement joins TRBV6-1 to TRBJ2-7; 10 positions agree with TRBD2. Germline CDR1 is MNHNS and CDR2 is SASEGT. The CDR3 contains 16 residues. Unmatched junction bases numbered 9, after V lost 2 bases and J lost 5 bases. The CDR3 loop reads CASSEPPSGGAHEQYF. DNA for the CDR3: TGTGCCAGCAGTGAACCGCCCAGCGGGGGGGCTCACGAGCAGTACTTC.

Only a few counts were recorded for this clone. The rearrangement uses TRBV5-1 and TRBJ1-6; D unresolved. The V end lost 2 bases, the J end lost 8 bases, and 11 bases lay between the germline ends. The length of the CDR3 is 14 residues. Germline CDR1 SGHRS, CDR2 YFSETQ. CDR3 amino acids: CASSLFTADSPLHF. CDR3 nucleotides: TGCGCCAGCAGCTTATTTACAGCAGATTCACCCCTCCACTTT.

This clone has only one observation. The chain combines TRBV6-1 with TRBJ1-1; possible D gene TRBD1, 5 bases. The CDR3 runs to 15 residues. Trimming left V 2 bases short and J 0 bases short, with 10 bases between. Germline CDR1 MNHNS, CDR2 SASEGT. The CDR3 here is CASSEIGAMNTEAFF. CDR3 DNA sequence: TGTGCCAGCAGTGAAATAGGGGCTATGAACACTGAAGCTTTCTTT.

The chain recombines TRBV23-1 with TRBJ1-1; tentative D call: TRBD1 (5 bases). TRBV23-1 counts as an open reading frame of uncertain function. V dropped 11 bases and J dropped 4 bases, with 17 bases sitting between them. This CDR3 has 13 residues. The CDR3 region is CAGAWGGGTEAFF. The DNA for the CDR3 is TGCGCCGGGGCCTGGGGGGGAGGCACTGAAGCTTTCTTT.

The rearrangement links TRBV6-5 to TRBJ1-4; 7 bases line up with TRBD1. CDR1 is MNHEY, CDR2 SVGAGI, per germline. V trimming: 0 bases; J trimming: 4 bases; junction bases outside the gene matches: 5. CDR3 length: 16 residues. The CDR3 DNA is TGTGCCAGCAGTTACTCCACAGGGGCCATTAATGAAAAACTGTTTTTT. This encodes CASSYSTGAINEKLFF.

This rearrangement joins TRBV5-1 to TRBJ1-2; 7 bases match TRBD1. Germline values: CDR1 SGHRS, CDR2 YFSETQ. V lost 1 base to trimming and J lost 2 bases; unmatched junction nucleotides: 2. This CDR3 contains 14 residues. The CDR3 DNA follows: TGCGCCAGCAGCTTGTCGACAGGGAACTATGGCTACACCTTC. Protein sequence: CASSLSTGNYGYTF.

This sequence joins TRBV5-4 and TRBJ2-6, with D perhaps TRBD2 (5 bases). The CDR3 has 16 amino acids. CDR1 is SGHNT, CDR2 YYREEE, per germline (reference sequence). Trimming took 0 bases from V and 0 from J, leaving 7 bases between them. The CDR3 bases are TGTGCCAGCAGCTTGGTCGGAGGCTCTGGGGCCAACGTCCTGACTTTC. Amino acids: CASSLVGGSGANVLTF.

V gene TRBV29-1 combines with J gene TRBJ1-4, with D maybe TRBD1 (5 bases). The germline V and J ends were trimmed by 5 bases and 0 bases, with 19 bases remaining between them. CDR3 length: 17 amino acids. Germline-derived CDR1 and CDR2 are SQVTM and ANQGSEA. CDR3 DNA: TGCAGCGTTTTAGGGGTAAGGAGAGTGGCAACTAATGAAAAACTGTTTTTT. As protein: CSVLGVRRVATNEKLFF.

The J gene is TRBJ2-7, the V gene TRBV6-5; possible D gene TRBD2, 5 bases. V lost 4 bases and J 3 bases, leaving 10 bases between the germline ends. This CDR3 has 13 amino acids. The V gene's germline CDR1 is MNHEY and CDR2 SVGAGI. The CDR3 DNA follows: TGTGCCAGCAGTTTAGGCGAGGGCTACGAGCAGTACTTC. Its protein is CASSLGEGYEQYF.

V is TRBV29-1 and J is TRBJ1-3; TRBD1 might be the D (5 bases). Germline V gene sequence: CDR1 SQVTM, CDR2 ANQGSEA. CDR3 size: 15 residues. The ends were cut back, 0 bases at V and 0 bases at J, with 9 bases in the middle. In DNA, the CDR3 is TGCAGCGTTGAAGATGGGACTCTCTCTGGAAACACCATATATTTT. It translates to CSVEDGTLSGNTIYF.

The rearrangement links TRBV11-2 to TRBJ1-2, with D maybe TRBD1 (6 bases). The germline V gene has CDR1 SGHAT and CDR2 FQNNGV. The CDR3 runs 12 residues. V was trimmed by 4 bases and J by 8 bases, leaving 11 bases between them. The CDR3 protein is CASSSGHRGYTF. The DNA of the CDR3 is TGTGCCAGCAGCTCGGGACACAGGGGCTACACCTTC.

This rearrangement joins TRBV9 to TRBJ2-2; 8 nucleotides line up with TRBD2. Per germline, CDR1 SGDLS and CDR2 YYNGEE. The junction had 14 bases not matched to a gene; V was cut back by 4 bases and J by 3 bases. The CDR3 sequence is 18 residues long. In DNA form, the CDR3 reads TGTGCCAGCAGCCCCGGGGGGGAAAGAGGGCGGGACACCGGGGAGCTGTTTTTT. Translation gives CASSPGGERGRDTGELFF.

The chain joins TRBV6-4 to TRBJ2-1; D may be TRBD2 (5 bases). V was shortened by 1 base and J by 10 bases, with 17 bases between the two germline ends. Germline V gene sequence: CDR1 MRHNA, CDR2 SNTAGT. CDR3 length: 15 amino acids. CDR3 sequence: CASSDYSAAVNEQFF. The DNA of the CDR3 is TGTGCCAGCAGTGACTATAGCGCGGCCGTCAACGAGCAGTTCTTC.

The J gene is TRBJ2-7, the V gene TRBV7-8; 7 bases map to TRBD1. From germline, CDR1 is SGHVS and CDR2 FQNEAQ. The ends lost 5 bases at V and 4 bases at J; junction bases unmatched: 17. CDR3 length equals 17 residues. CDR3 sequence reads: CASSPGQRLIMLYEQYF. Written as DNA, the CDR3 is TGTGCCAGCAGCCCGGGACAGAGGTTAATAATGCTTTACGAGCAGTACTTC.

The CDR3 DNA is TGTGCCAGCAGGCCGATGACAGGGTCCACCTACGAGCAGTACTTC. The encoded protein is CASRPMTGSTYEQYF. The chain is built from TRBV6-6 and TRBJ2-7, with 7 bases identical to TRBD1. Losses at the gene ends were 6 bases for V and 2 bases for J; bases not matched to a gene: 10. Germline CDR1 and CDR2: MNHNY and SVGAGI (reference sequence). The length of the CDR3 is 15 residues.